Below are 20 T cell receptor beta chains sequenced from a single sample in a study of T cells in Graves' hyperthyroidism and ophthalmopathy. The CDR3 regions of TCR beta were amplified from RNA transcripts. An initial round of RT-PCR targeting the TCR CDR3 relied on the HTBI primer set. TCRdb reprocessed the multiplex PCR reads with MiXCR, giving one entry per CDR3 protein. The sample contains about 550,000 distinct CDR3 sequences, 20% of which appear only once. The sequenced material came from blood. These receptor sequences come from a man aged 18-30 years with Graves' hyperthyroidism.

This clonotype was detected many times. The chain joins TRBV20-1 to TRBJ2-2; TRBD2 matches 10 bases. Germline loops: CDR1 DFQATT, CDR2 SNEGSKA (reference sequence). The CDR3 has 16 residues. This chain's CDR3 is CSAPEGLAMNTGELFF. DNA of the CDR3: TGCAGCGCCCCGGAGGGACTAGCGATGAACACCGGGGAGCTGTTTTTT.

A remark on this clonotype: A much bigger clone sits one base away, suggesting this may be a read error. The rearrangement uses TRBV6-4 and TRBJ2-2, with a weak D call TRBD2 (6 bases). The V and J ends lost 11 bases and 7 bases respectively, with 20 bases between them. The CDR3 has 14 residues. Germline V gene data show CDR1 as MRHNA and CDR2 as SNTAGT. CDR3 residues: CAAGLAWGSGELFF. The CDR3 DNA follows: TGTGCCGCGGGGCTAGCGTGGGGAAGCGGGGAGCTGTTTTTT.

Note on this clonotype: A much larger clone differs by one base, so this may be a read error. This chain uses TRBV10-3 with TRBJ1-2; TRBD1 aligns across 7 bases. Germline CDR1 and CDR2: ENHRY and SYGVKD. The CDR3 is 13 amino acids. Here the CDR3 reads CAISSGTAYGFTF. For the CDR3, the DNA is TGTGCCATCAGTTCCGGGACAGCATATGGCTTCACCTTC.

At least ten counts were recorded for this clonotype. The V and J genes are TRBV6-5 and TRBJ1-3; D call uncertain. Trimming shortened V by 6 bases and J by 4 bases, and 13 bases separated the two germline ends. CDR1 is MNHEY and CDR2 is SVGAGI in the germline V gene. This CDR3 contains 14 residues. The CDR3 bases are TGTGCCAGCAGGCGCCATGACGTGGGAAACACCATATATTTT. It codes for CASRRHDVGNTIYF.

In its sample, this clonotype was seen many times. This chain joins TRBV7-8 and TRBJ2-2, with 13 bases identical to TRBD2. J lost 4 bases, V lost 7 bases, and 12 bases had no gene match. CDR3 size: 18 residues. Germline V lookup: CDR1 SGHVS, CDR2 FQNEAQ. The chain's CDR3 is CASTFVGLAGDFTGELFF. The CDR3 region has the DNA TGTGCCAGCACCTTCGTCGGACTAGCGGGGGACTTCACCGGGGAGCTGTTTTTT.

This clonotype was counted many times. This chain connects TRBV12-3 or TRBV12-4 to TRBJ2-2; possibly TRBD1 for D (5 bases). V was clipped by 3 bases and J by 0 bases, with 14 bases between them. CDR3 length equals 17 residues. The CDR3 loop is CASSLGLTATNTGELFF. The CDR3 coding sequence is TGTGCCAGCAGTTTGGGGCTGACCGCCACGAACACCGGGGAGCTGTTTTTT.

The chain couples TRBV19 to TRBJ1-1, with TRBD1 matching 9 bases. V was clipped by 10 bases and J by 4 bases; unmatched bases: 10. CDR3 length: 14 residues. Looked up from germline, CDR1 is LNHDA and CDR2 is SQIVND (reference sequence). The CDR3 coding sequence is TGTGCCACTAATACCCGGGACAGGGCCACTGAAGCTTTCTTT. It is translated as CATNTRDRATEAFF.

V is TRBV20-1 and J is TRBJ2-2; TRBD2 matches 7 bases. The trim removed 3 bases at V and 1 base at J, leaving 8 bases unmatched. Germline V gene lookup returns CDR1 DFQATT and CDR2 SNEGSKA (reference sequence). This CDR3 region has 16 residues. DNA for the CDR3: TGCAGTGCTAGCTTGGGACTATCATTGAACACCGGGGAGCTGTTTTTT. Residues: CSASLGLSLNTGELFF.

CDR3 sequence: CASSSIKPGTTEAFF. CDR3 bases: TGTGCCAGCAGTTCTATTAAGCCCGGGACCACTGAAGCTTTCTTT. The chain carries TRBV6-5 and TRBJ1-1, with a possible D match to TRBD1 (5 bases). V was shortened by 4 bases and J by 4 bases, with 16 bases between the two germline ends. The CDR3 has 15 amino acids. Germline assignment: CDR1 MNHEY and CDR2 SVGAGI.

The chain is built from TRBV5-1 and TRBJ1-1; D possibly corresponds to TRBD1 (5 bases). CDR1 and CDR2 (germline): SGHRS, YFSETQ. V lost 4 bases and J 7 bases, leaving 11 bases between the germline ends. The CDR3 length is 12 residues. CDR3 sequence (DNA): TGCGCCAGCAGCAGGGGACCGAGTGAAGCTTTCTTT. Amino acids: CASSRGPSEAFF. The whole variable domain, filled in from reference TRBV5-1 and TRBJ1-1, reads KAGVTQTPRYLIKTRGQQVTLSCSPISGHRSVSWYQQTPGQGLQFLFEYFSETQRNKGNFPGRFSGRQFSNSRSEMNVSTLELGDSALYLCASSRGPSEAFFGQGTRLTVV.

This clonotype has at least ten counts. The chain joins TRBV12-3 or TRBV12-4 to TRBJ2-5; D is possibly TRBD1 or TRBD2 (6 bases each). Trimming took off 7 bases at V and 5 bases at J, with 17 bases between the two ends. The CDR3 has 14 residues. CDR3 bases: TGTGCCAGCAACCAAAGGGGGGCAGGGGAGACCCAGTACTTC. This gives the protein CASNQRGAGETQYF.

The genes are TRBV30 and TRBJ2-5; the D is unclear. CDR3 size: 13 residues. Per germline, CDR1 GTSNPN and CDR2 SVGIG (reference sequence). Trimming stripped 0 bases from V and 5 bases from J, with 10 bases between. CDR3 amino acids: CAWSVQWMETQYF. The CDR3 coding sequence is TGTGCCTGGAGTGTACAGTGGATGGAGACCCAGTACTTC.

This clonotype was counted ten times or more. The chain combines TRBV6-1 with TRBJ2-7; 7 positions match TRBD1. After removal of 11 bases from V and 4 bases from J, the junction contained 11 bases not matched to a gene. Germline lookup yields CDR1 MNHNS and CDR2 SASEGT. The CDR3 runs 13 residues. The DNA of the CDR3 is TGTGCCGCGGAGGACCGGGACAGATACGAGCAGTACTTC. Translation gives CAAEDRDRYEQYF.

This clonotype was counted many times. This sequence joins TRBV15 and TRBJ1-5; no definite D call. The CDR3 runs to 15 residues. Germline-derived CDR1 and CDR2 are LNHNV and YYDKDF (reference sequence). The germline V and J ends were trimmed by 0 bases and 6 bases, with 12 bases remaining between them. CDR3 sequence: CATSRDHSGSQPQHF. The CDR3 nucleotides read TGTGCCACCAGCAGAGATCATAGTGGTTCTCAGCCCCAGCATTTT.

This clonotype was counted many times. The genes are TRBV24-1 and TRBJ2-5; possible D gene TRBD1, 6 bases. Germline CDR1 and CDR2: KGHDR and SFDVKD. Trimming left V 9 bases short and J 5 bases short, with 21 bases between. This CDR3 comprises 15 residues. The CDR3 region is CATSAFEGDYETQYF. DNA of the CDR3: TGTGCCACCTCTGCGTTTGAGGGGGATTATGAGACCCAGTACTTC.

This clonotype was recorded many times. The rearrangement links TRBV11-1 to TRBJ1-2; TRBD1 aligns across 7 bases. This CDR3 has 14 residues. CDR1 is SGHAT, CDR2 FQDESV, per germline (reference sequence). The junction had 6 bases not matched to a gene; V was cut back by 5 bases and J by 3 bases. This chain's CDR3 is CASSPSGTDYGYTF. In DNA form, the CDR3 reads TGTGCCAGCAGCCCCTCAGGGACAGACTATGGCTACACCTTC. Full variable domain (remainder filled in from reference TRBV11-1 and TRBJ1-2): EAEVAQSPRYKITEKSQAVAFWCDPISGHATLYWYRQILGQGPELLVQFQDESVVDDSQLPKDRFSAERLKGVDSTLKIQPAELGDSAMYLCASSPSGTDYGYTFGSGTRLTVV.

This clonotype was recorded at least ten times. The chain carries TRBV19 and TRBJ2-7; D is tentatively TRBD1 or TRBD2 (5 bases each). The germline V gene encodes CDR1 LNHDA and CDR2 SQIVND (reference sequence). The V and J ends lost 5 bases and 1 base respectively, with 15 bases between them. CDR3 size: 15 residues. Written as DNA, the CDR3 is TGTGCCAGTAGTGACGCCGGGACGGCATCCTACGAGCAGTACTTC. Translating it yields CASSDAGTASYEQYF. Filled out from reference TRBV19 and TRBJ2-7, the complete variable domain reads DGGITQSPKYLFRKEGQNVTLSCEQNLNHDAMYWYRQDPGQGLRLIYYSQIVNDFQKGDIAEGYSVSREKKESFPLTVTSAQKNPTAFYLCASSDAGTASYEQYFGPGTRLTVT.

The sample holds one count of this clonotype. One base away lies a much larger clone, so this may be a sequencing read error. Because the CDR3 is missing its conserved closing phenylalanine or tryptophan, this is likely a read error. CDR3 amino acids: CAIRGLTSGNTIYY. The CDR3 DNA reads as TGTGCCATTAGGGGACTTACCTCTGGAAACACCATATATTAT. The chain is built from TRBV12-3 or TRBV12-4 and TRBJ1-3, with D maybe TRBD1 (5 bases). V lost 10 bases to trimming and J lost 0 bases, with 13 bases between them. CDR3 length equals 14 residues.

This clonotype appeared many times. This sequence joins TRBV2 and TRBJ2-2; 9 nucleotides line up with TRBD2. The germline CDR1 and CDR2 sequences are SNHLY and FYNNEI. The CDR3 sequence is 14 residues long. With 6 bases clipped from V and 5 bases from J, the junction kept 4 bases outside the gene matches. The CDR3 protein is CASRRGGVTGELFF. For the CDR3, the DNA is TGTGCCAGCAGGCGGGGGGGAGTTACCGGGGAGCTGTTTTTT. The full variable domain, in which reference TRBV2 and TRBJ2-2 provide the parts outside the CDR3, is EPEVTQTPSHQVTQMGQEVILRCVPISNHLYFYWYRQILGQKVEFLVSFYNNEISEKSEIFDDQFSVERPDGSNFTLKIRSTKLEDSAMYFCASRRGGVTGELFFGEGSRLTVL.

This clonotype was seen many times. The chain joins TRBV10-3 to TRBJ2-7; D remains unclear. The germline gives CDR1 ENHRY, CDR2 SYGVKD. This CDR3 has 14 residues. Trimming cost V 4 bases and J 5 bases, with 15 bases left between them. CDR3 in DNA: TGTGCCATCAGTGGGCACAACCGTATGGACGAGCAGTACTTC. Amino acid sequence: CAISGHNRMDEQYF.